These T cell receptor beta chains were read from a single sample in a study of cytomegalovirus exposure and HLA in healthy donors. The table came from immunoSEQ multiplex PCR; TCRdb's copy has only in-frame clones and leaves some out. This table holds 150,000 or so clones, roughly 10% found once. Material: PBMCs. The receptors derive from a man aged 45-65 years in good health and CMV-seronegative. CDR3s include the opening cysteine and the closing phenylalanine or tryptophan. D genes are given only for firm matches. Not all rows give a size; the values are once, few, many and, for expanded clones, a class.

few	TRBJ1-6	TRBD1	15	TRBV27	CASSPYGTVNSPLHF	TGTGCCAGCAGTCCGTACGGGACAGTTAATTCACCCCTCCACTTT
NA	TRBJ2-7	TRBD2	16	TRBV6-6	CASSYHGLAGTYEQYF	TGTGCCAGCAGTTACCACGGGCTAGCGGGGACCTACGAGCAGTACTTC
NA	TRBJ2-2	TRBD1	14	TRBV9	CASSWTGNTGELFF	TGTGCCAGCAGCTGGACAGGGAACACCGGGGAGCTGTTTTTT
NA	TRBJ1-1	NA	15	TRBV30	CAWSVSRVVRTEAFF	TGTGCCTGGAGTGTATCGAGGGTAGTGAGAACTGAAGCTTTCTTT
few	TRBJ1-1	NA	14	TRBV5-1	CASSARVGGTEAFF	TGCGCCAGCAGCGCGAGGGTGGGGGGAACTGAAGCTTTCTTT
NA	TRBJ2-1	TRBD2	14	TRBV28	CASRPGLADNEQFF	TGTGCCAGCAGGCCGGGACTAGCGGACAATGAGCAGTTCTTC
NA	TRBJ2-7	TRBD1	14	TRBV7-3	CASSLLTRDSKQYF	TGTGCCAGCAGCTTACTCACCAGGGACAGCAAGCAGTACTTC
few	TRBJ2-1	NA	15	TRBV5-1	CASSPGIGRYNEQFF	TGCGCCAGCAGCCCGGGGATCGGGCGCTACAATGAGCAGTTCTTC
few	TRBJ1-2	NA	13	TRBV29-1	CSVVSMAGYGYTF	TGCAGCGTTGTCTCCATGGCAGGGTATGGCTACACCTTC
NA	TRBJ1-4	NA	14	TRBV30	CAWSKGEVNEKLFF	TGTGCCTGGAGTAAAGGGGAGGTAAATGAAAAACTGTTTTTT
NA	TRBJ2-3	NA	15	TRBV27	CASFTPGLSTDTQYF	TGTGCCAGCTTCACGCCGGGACTTAGCACAGATACGCAGTATTTT
few	TRBJ1-1	NA	15	TRBV7-2	CASSYRQNGYTEAFF	TGTGCCAGCAGCTACCGACAGAATGGGTACACTGAAGCTTTCTTT
NA	TRBJ2-7	NA	13	TRBV11-3	CASSLGRNYEQYF	TGTGCCAGCAGCTTAGGACGGAACTACGAGCAGTACTTC
NA	TRBJ2-7	TRBD1	13	TRBV11-2	CASSPTGAGEQYF	TGTGCCAGCAGCCCCACAGGGGCTGGGGAGCAGTACTTC
few	TRBJ2-2	TRBD2	16	TRBV7-6	CASSPREGRISGELFF	TGTGCCAGCAGCCCTAGGGAGGGAAGAATTTCCGGGGAGCTGTTTTTT
NA	TRBJ2-1	TRBD2	15	TRBV7-2	CASSITSGMLNEQFF	TGTGCCAGCAGCATTACTAGCGGGATGCTCAATGAGCAGTTCTTC
few	TRBJ2-2	TRBD2	16	TRBV6-6	CASRASGGKDTGELFF	TGTGCCTCGAGGGCTAGCGGGGGGAAGGACACCGGGGAGCTATTTTTT
NA	TRBJ2-3	TRBD2	17	TRBV9	CASSPPGLAGGRDTQYF	TGTGCCAGCAGCCCCCCGGGACTAGCGGGGGGCAGGGATACGCAGTATTTT
few	TRBJ1-4	NA	14	TRBV11-1	CASSPHGDNEKLFF	TGTGCCAGCAGCCCACACGGGGATAATGAAAAACTGTTTTTT
few	TRBJ1-2	NA	13	TRBV5-1	CASSFTQTDGYTF	TGCGCCAGCAGCTTTACGCAGACAGATGGCTACACCTTC
few	TRBJ2-7	NA	15	TRBV6-5	CASSLRQGGLYEQYF	TGTGCCAGCAGCCTCCGACAGGGAGGTCTTTACGAGCAGTACTTC
NA	TRBJ2-2	NA	12	TRBV10-3	CAPGGDTGELFF	TGTGCTCCCGGGGGAGACACCGGGGAGCTGTTTTTT
NA	TRBJ2-3	TRBD2	16	TRBV6-4	CASSDGTSGGADTQYF	TGTGCCAGCAGTGACGGGACTAGCGGGGGGGCGGATACGCAGTATTTT
few	TRBJ2-4	NA	16	TRBV19	CASSLPTGGAKNIQYF	TGTGCCAGTAGTCTACCTACAGGAGGGGCCAAAAACATTCAGTACTTC
few	TRBJ2-3	TRBD1	15	TRBV7-8	CASSLMEQGSDTQYF	TGTGCCAGCAGCTTAATGGAACAGGGGTCAGATACGCAGTATTTT
few	TRBJ2-7	NA	14	TRBV2	CASSEEAGPYEQYF	TGTGCCAGCAGTGAAGAGGCAGGGCCCTACGAGCAGTACTTC
NA	TRBJ2-5	TRBD1	13	TRBV5-1	CASYRDRGETQYF	TGCGCCAGCTACCGGGACAGGGGAGAGACCCAGTACTTC
NA	TRBJ2-5	NA	14	TRBV19	CASSTRQLQETQYF	TGTGCCAGTAGTACCCGACAGCTACAAGAGACCCAGTACTTC
few	TRBJ2-3	TRBD1	15	TRBV10-1	CASSESGTGADTQYF	TGCGCCAGCAGTGAGTCCGGGACAGGGGCAGATACGCAGTATTTT
NA	TRBJ2-5	TRBD2	16	TRBV27	CASSLLSGGSQETQYF	TGTGCCAGCAGTTTACTTAGCGGGGGGTCCCAAGAGACCCAGTACTTC
NA	TRBJ2-1	TRBD2	17	TRBV10-3	CAISDSGLASSYNEQFF	TGTGCCATCAGTGACTCGGGACTAGCGAGCTCCTACAATGAGCAGTTCTTC
few	TRBJ1-3	NA	16	TRBV5-5	CASSLAQAYSGNTIYF	TGTGCCAGCAGCTTGGCCCAGGCCTACTCTGGAAACACCATATATTTT
few	TRBJ2-5	TRBD2	18	TRBV5-1	CASSLVLAGGQGQETQYF	TGCGCCAGCAGCTTGGTGTTAGCGGGGGGGCAGGGACAAGAGACCCAGTACTTC
NA	TRBJ2-4	NA	10	TRBV6-1	CASSGSIQYF	TGTGCCAGCAGTGGCAGCATTCAGTACTTC
NA	TRBJ2-2	TRBD2	17	TRBV19	CASSLRLAGDLTGELFF	TGTGCCAGTAGTCTCCGACTAGCGGGGGACCTCACCGGGGAGCTGTTTTTT
few	TRBJ2-7	TRBD1	13	TRBV27	CASSPGQGFEQYF	TGTGCCAGCAGTCCCGGACAGGGCTTCGAGCAGTACTTC
NA	TRBJ1-2	TRBD1	13	TRBV18	CASSPTGGDGYTF	TGTGCCAGCTCACCAACAGGGGGCGATGGATACACCTTC
NA	TRBJ2-5	TRBD2	15	TRBV2	CASSETSGRAVDQYF	TGTGCCAGCAGTGAAACTAGCGGGAGAGCAGTGGACCAGTACTTC
few	TRBJ2-2	TRBD2	17	TRBV5-1	CASSPLTSGSRTGELFF	TGCGCCAGCAGCCCCCTTACTAGCGGGAGTCGGACCGGGGAGCTGTTTTTT
few	TRBJ2-2	TRBD1	16	TRBV5-4	CASSSNRGANTGELFF	TGTGCCAGCAGCTCTAACAGGGGCGCGAACACCGGGGAGCTGTTTTTT